This entry concerns a single TCR beta chain. The sample comes from a study of technical replicates of blood from a handful of donors. Per germline, CDR1 LGHNA and CDR2 YNFKEQ. With 1 base removed from V and 4 bases from J, the gap between germline ends came to 19 bases. The CDR3 covers 17 residues. TCRdb's copy holds only in-frame clones and misses some; the assay was immunoSEQ multiplex PCR. Counted here are about 84,000 clones, about 97% occurring once; the ten biggest clones make up around 0.18%. The sample taken for sequencing was T cells isolated from PBMCs. The chain combines TRBV4-2 with TRBJ1-1, with a possible D match to TRBD1 (6 bases). The receptor's source is a human donor in good health. CDR3 residues: CASSQAAGDGPPTEAFF. CDR3 DNA: TGTGCCAGCAGCCAAGCAGCAGGGGACGGACCCCCCACTGAAGCTTTCTTT.